The 11 T cell receptor beta chains below come from one sample, sequenced in a study of identical twins. Using its own MiXCR run on the 5' RACE reads, TCRdb lists one record per CDR3 protein. Of about 450,000 distinct CDR3 sequences in the sample, about a fifth were seen once. The sequenced sample was naive T cells sorted from blood. The receptors were sampled from a man aged 50 or older in good health.

This clonotype was counted ten times or more. This chain joins TRBV10-3 and TRBJ1-5, with a weak D call TRBD1 (5 bases). The CDR3 is 15 amino acids. V dropped 3 bases and J dropped 2 bases, with 11 bases sitting between them. Germline V gene lookup returns CDR1 ENHRY and CDR2 SYGVKD. CDR3 DNA sequence: TGTGCCATCAGTGACTCGGGGGGGGGCAATCAGCCCCAGCATTTT. The encoded protein is CAISDSGGGNQPQHF.

This clonotype has just a few counts. No DNA is shown, since the ends of the CDR3 on it are uncertain; the CDR3 is the one TCRdb lists. V usage is TRBV20-1 and J usage is TRBJ1-4; TRBD1, as called in the table, went unchecked against the DNA. The CDR3 is 14 residues long, ends included. Germline V lookup: CDR1 DFQATT, CDR2 SNEGSKA (reference sequence). The CDR3 spells CSASGQGARKLFFF.

This clonotype was detected many times. CDR3 in DNA: TGCGCCAGCAGCTTTGGCCGGGACAGCCCGCTATATGGCTACACCTTC. Its translation is CASSFGRDSPLYGYTF. The rearrangement links TRBV5-1 to TRBJ1-2; TRBD1 agrees at 7 bases. Germline loops: CDR1 SGHRS, CDR2 YFSETQ. The CDR3 is made up of 16 amino acids. The J segment lost 5 bases and the V segment lost 2 bases, leaving 12 bases of the junction unmatched.

This clonotype was counted at least ten times. The rearrangement uses TRBV5-1 and TRBJ2-7; D remains ambiguous. This CDR3 spans 13 amino acids. The germline V gene has CDR1 SGHRS and CDR2 YFSETQ. V dropped 2 bases and J dropped 3 bases, with 9 bases sitting between them. The CDR3 bases are TGCGCCAGCAGCTTTCGGCGAAACTACGAGCAGTACTTC. Residues: CASSFRRNYEQYF. The whole variable domain, filled in from reference TRBV5-1 and TRBJ2-7, reads KAGVTQTPRYLIKTRGQQVTLSCSPISGHRSVSWYQQTPGQGLQFLFEYFSETQRNKGNFPGRFSGRQFSNSRSEMNVSTLELGDSALYLCASSFRRNYEQYFGPGTRLTVT.

This clonotype was seen only a few times. V gene TRBV6-5 combines with J gene TRBJ1-1, with 11 bases aligning to TRBD1. The junction had 13 bases not matched to a gene; V was cut back by 2 bases and J by 5 bases. This CDR3 is built from 18 residues. CDR1 MNHEY and CDR2 SVGAGI come from the germline V gene. This CDR3 is CASSYSQDRGPLSTEAFF. CDR3 in DNA: TGTGCCAGCAGTTACAGCCAGGACAGGGGGCCTCTGAGTACTGAAGCTTTCTTT.

This clonotype was found a few times. The chain combines TRBV7-6 with TRBJ2-7; possible D gene TRBD1, 6 bases. V gave up 3 bases and J gave up 3 bases, with 12 bases separating them. Germline-derived CDR1 and CDR2 are SGHVS and FNYEAQ. This CDR3 has 14 residues. In nucleotides, the CDR3 is TGTGCCAGCAGCTTGGGACACCTACTCTACGAGCAGTACTTC. Protein: CASSLGHLLYEQYF. The whole variable domain, remainder taken from reference TRBV7-6 and TRBJ2-7, is GAGVSQSPRYKVTKRGQDVALRCDPISGHVSLYWYRQALGQGPEFLTYFNYEAQQDKSGLPNDRFSAERPEGSISTLTIQRTEQRDSAMYRCASSLGHLLYEQYFGPGTRLTVT.

A few counts support this clonotype. The chain is built from TRBV6-5 and TRBJ1-2; perhaps TRBD1 as D (5 bases). Deletions cut 0 bases from V and 4 bases from J, with 12 bases between. Germline loops: CDR1 MNHEY, CDR2 SVGAGI. This CDR3 region has 15 residues. For the CDR3, the DNA is TGTGCCAGCAGTTACTCGTCCGGGACCCCCTATGGCTACACCTTC. This codes for CASSYSSGTPYGYTF.

V gene TRBV27 combines with J gene TRBJ2-1; TRBD2 aligns across 10 bases. The CDR3 is 17 amino acids. V was clipped by 4 bases and J by 5 bases; unmatched bases: 11. The V gene's germline CDR1 is MNHEY and CDR2 SMNVEV (reference sequence). The CDR3 is CASSSPVLAGINNEQFF. CDR3 bases: TGTGCCAGCAGTTCCCCAGTACTAGCGGGGATTAACAATGAGCAGTTCTTC.

The CDR3 DNA is TGTGCCAGCAGCTTAGCGGGGCCGATCTACAATGAGCAGTTCTTC. It specifies CASSLAGPIYNEQFF. The V and J genes are TRBV7-2 and TRBJ2-1; D may be TRBD1 (5 bases). There are 15 residues in the CDR3. Germline CDR1 and CDR2: SGHTA and FQGNSA. V was trimmed by 0 bases and J by 3 bases, leaving 9 bases between them. Supplemented by reference TRBV7-2 and TRBJ2-1, the full variable domain reads GAGVSQSPSNKVTEKGKDVELRCDPISGHTALYWYRQSLGQGLEFLIYFQGNSAPDKSGLPSDRFSAERTGGSVSTLTIQRTQQEDSAVYLCASSLAGPIYNEQFFGPGTRLTVL.

This clonotype has a count of ten or more. V gene TRBV20-1 combines with J gene TRBJ2-7; 8 bases align to TRBD2. The CDR3 contains 11 residues. Trimming cost V 6 bases and J 3 bases; bases outside gene matches: 1. CDR1 and CDR2 from the germline V gene are DFQATT and SNEGSKA (reference sequence). CDR3 sequence reads: CSARGGYEQYF. DNA of the CDR3: TGCAGTGCCCGGGGGGGCTACGAGCAGTACTTC.

There are many counts of this clonotype. This rearrangement joins TRBV14 to TRBJ2-2; no clear D. CDR1 is SGHDN and CDR2 is FVKESK in the germline V gene. This CDR3 has 15 residues. V was pared by 1 base and J by 1 base, with 7 bases between. The CDR3 DNA follows: TGTGCCAGCAGCCAAGGGACGGTGAACACCGGGGAGCTGTTTTTT. Protein sequence: CASSQGTVNTGELFF.